The 2 T cell receptor beta chains given below trace back to one sample, sequenced in a study of cytomegalovirus exposure and HLA in healthy donors. The PCR used 60 Vbeta and 13 Jbeta primers. Clones were sequenced by immunoSEQ multiplex PCR, and TCRdb holds only the in-frame ones, with some missing. In the table there are 150,000 or so clones, 75% of which are singletons. Sequencing input: PBMCs. These receptor sequences come from a man aged 18-30 years in good health and CMV-seropositive.

This clone was counted only a few times. The genes are TRBV5-1 and TRBJ2-3, with D perhaps matching TRBD2 (5 bases). The germline gives CDR1 SGHRS, CDR2 YFSETQ. With 2 bases removed from V and 3 bases from J, the gap between germline ends came to 7 bases. CDR3 length equals 13 residues. In DNA form, the CDR3 reads TGCGCCAGCAGCTTCGAGGGTACAGATACGCAGTATTTT. This translates into CASSFEGTDTQYF.

This clone was found once. The chain combines TRBV6-1 with TRBJ2-7; 7 nucleotides agree with TRBD2. The CDR3 runs 14 residues. Germline CDR1 reads MNHNS; CDR2 reads SASEGT. The J segment lost 3 bases and the V segment lost 7 bases, leaving 9 bases of the junction unmatched. CDR3 nucleotides: TGTGCCAGCACTTCGGGACTATCCCTCTACGAGCAGTACTTC. This codes for CASTSGLSLYEQYF.